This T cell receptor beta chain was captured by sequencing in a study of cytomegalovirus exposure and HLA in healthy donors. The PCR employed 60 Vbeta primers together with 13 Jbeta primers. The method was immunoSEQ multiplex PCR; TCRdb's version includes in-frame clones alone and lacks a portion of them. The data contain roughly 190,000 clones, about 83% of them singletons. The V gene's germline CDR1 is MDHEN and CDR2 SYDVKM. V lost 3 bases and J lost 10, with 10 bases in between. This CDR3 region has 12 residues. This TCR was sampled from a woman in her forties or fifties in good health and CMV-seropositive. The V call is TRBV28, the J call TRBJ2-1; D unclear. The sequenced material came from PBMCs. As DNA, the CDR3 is TGTGCCAGCAGTTTTTCCCCAGTGGAGCAGTTCTTC. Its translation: CASSFSPVEQFF.